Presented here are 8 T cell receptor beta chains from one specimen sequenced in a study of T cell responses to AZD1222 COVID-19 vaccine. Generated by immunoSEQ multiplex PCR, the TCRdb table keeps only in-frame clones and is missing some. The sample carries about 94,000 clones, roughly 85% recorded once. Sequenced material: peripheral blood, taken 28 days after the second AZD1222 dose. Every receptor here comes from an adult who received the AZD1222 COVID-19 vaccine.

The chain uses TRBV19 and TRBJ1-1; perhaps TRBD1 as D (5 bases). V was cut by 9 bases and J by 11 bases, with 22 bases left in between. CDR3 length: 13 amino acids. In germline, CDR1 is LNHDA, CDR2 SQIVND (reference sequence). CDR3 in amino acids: CASRRGARERAFF. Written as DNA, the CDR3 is TGTGCCAGCCGACGCGGGGCCAGGGAGCGGGCTTTCTTT. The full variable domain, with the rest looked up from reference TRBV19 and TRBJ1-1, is DGGITQSPKYLFRKEGQNVTLSCEQNLNHDAMYWYRQDPGQGLRLIYYSQIVNDFQKGDIAEGYSVSREKKESFPLTVTSAQKNPTAFYLCASRRGARERAFFGQGTRLTVV.

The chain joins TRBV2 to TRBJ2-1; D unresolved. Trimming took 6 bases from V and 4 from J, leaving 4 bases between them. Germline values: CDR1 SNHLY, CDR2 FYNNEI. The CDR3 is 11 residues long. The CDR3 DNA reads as TGTGCCAGCAGAGAATACAATGAGCAGTTCTTC. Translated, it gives CASREYNEQFF.

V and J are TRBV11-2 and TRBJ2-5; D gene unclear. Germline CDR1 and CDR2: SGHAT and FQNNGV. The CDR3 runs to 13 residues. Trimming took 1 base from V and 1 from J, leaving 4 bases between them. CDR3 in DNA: TGTGCCAGCAGCTTAGGTCTCCAAGAGACCCAGTACTTC. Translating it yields CASSLGLQETQYF.

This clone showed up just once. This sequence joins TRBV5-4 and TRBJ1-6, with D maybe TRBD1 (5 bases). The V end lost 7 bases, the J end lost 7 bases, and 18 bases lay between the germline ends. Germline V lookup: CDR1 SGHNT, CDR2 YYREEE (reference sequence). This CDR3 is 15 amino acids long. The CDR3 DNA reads TGTGCCAGCGGGAGGGGAGGAGGCTTGAATTCACCCCTCCACTTT. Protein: CASGRGGGLNSPLHF.

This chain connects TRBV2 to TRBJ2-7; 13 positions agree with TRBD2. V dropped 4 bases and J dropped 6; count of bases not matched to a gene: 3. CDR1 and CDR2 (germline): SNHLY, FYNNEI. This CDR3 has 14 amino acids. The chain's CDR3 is CASSGGLAGSEQYF. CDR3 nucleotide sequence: TGTGCCAGCAGTGGGGGACTAGCGGGATCCGAGCAGTACTTC.

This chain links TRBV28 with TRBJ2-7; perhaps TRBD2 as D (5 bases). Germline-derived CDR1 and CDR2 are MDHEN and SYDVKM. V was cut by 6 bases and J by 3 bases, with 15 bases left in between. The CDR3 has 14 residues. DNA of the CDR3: TGTGCCAGCAGCCGACGCCTCGAGGGCTACGAGCAGTACTTC. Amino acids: CASSRRLEGYEQYF. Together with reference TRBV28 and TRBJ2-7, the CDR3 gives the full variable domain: DVKVTQSSRYLVKRTGEKVFLECVQDMDHENMFWYRQDPGLGLRLIYFSYDVKMKEKGDIPEGYSVSREKKERFSLILESASTNQTSMYLCASSRRLEGYEQYFGPGTRLTVT.

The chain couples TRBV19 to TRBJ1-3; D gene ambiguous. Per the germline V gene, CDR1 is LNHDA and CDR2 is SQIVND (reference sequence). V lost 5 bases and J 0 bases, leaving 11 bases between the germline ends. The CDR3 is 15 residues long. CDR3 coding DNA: TGTGCCAGTAGTGTTCCTGAGCTCTCTGGAAACACCATATATTTT. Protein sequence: CASSVPELSGNTIYF.

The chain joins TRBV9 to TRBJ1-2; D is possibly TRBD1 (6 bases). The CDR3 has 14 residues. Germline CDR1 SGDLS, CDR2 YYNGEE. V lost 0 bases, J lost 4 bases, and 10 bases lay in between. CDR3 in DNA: TGTGCCAGCAGCGTAGGGCGAGGGGGCTATGGCTACACCTTC. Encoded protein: CASSVGRGGYGYTF.